This T cell receptor (beta chain) is drawn from a study of cytomegalovirus exposure and HLA in healthy donors. The PCR had 60 Vbeta and 13 Jbeta primers. TCRdb's copy holds only in-frame clones and misses some; the assay was immunoSEQ multiplex PCR. The sample consists of 180,000 or so clones, 65% to 85% of them appearing once. Germline CDR1 reads SGHRS; CDR2 reads YFSETQ. V lost 3 bases and J lost 2, with 9 bases in between. The CDR3 length is 13 residues. The source material was PBMCs. The TCR was taken from a boy aged 2-15 years in good health and CMV-seronegative. This chain connects TRBV5-1 to TRBJ2-7; D is possibly TRBD1 (6 bases). The CDR3 nucleotides are TGCGCCAGCAGCTCGGGACATCCCTACGAGCAGTACTTC. This translates into CASSSGHPYEQYF.